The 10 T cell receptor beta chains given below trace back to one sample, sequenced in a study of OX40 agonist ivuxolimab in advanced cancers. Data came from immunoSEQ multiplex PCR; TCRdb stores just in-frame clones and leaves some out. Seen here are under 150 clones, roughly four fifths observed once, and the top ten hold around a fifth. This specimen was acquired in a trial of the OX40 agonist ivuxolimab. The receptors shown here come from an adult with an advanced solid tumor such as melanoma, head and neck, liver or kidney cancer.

CDR3 amino acids: CASSLTGAGNTIYF. In DNA, the CDR3 is TGTGCCAGCAGTCTGACAGGGGCTGGAAACACCATATATTTT. The chain is built from TRBV28 and TRBJ1-3, with TRBD1 matching over 8 bases. Germline values: CDR1 MDHEN, CDR2 SYDVKM. V gave up 5 bases and J gave up 2 bases; unmatched junction bases: 2. The CDR3 is made up of 14 amino acids.

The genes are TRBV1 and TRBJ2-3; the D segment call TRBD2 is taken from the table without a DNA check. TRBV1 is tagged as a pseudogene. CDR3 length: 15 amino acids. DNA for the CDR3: TGCGCCAGCAGCCATGGACTAGCGGGAGCCGATACGCAGTATTTT. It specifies CASSHGLAGADTQYF.

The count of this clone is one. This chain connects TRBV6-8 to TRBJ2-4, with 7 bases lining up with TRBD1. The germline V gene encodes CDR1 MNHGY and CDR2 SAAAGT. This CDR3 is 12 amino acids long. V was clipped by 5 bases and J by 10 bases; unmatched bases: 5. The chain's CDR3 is CASSAGTAIQYF. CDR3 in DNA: TGTGCCAGCAGTGCCGGGACAGCAATTCAGTACTTC.

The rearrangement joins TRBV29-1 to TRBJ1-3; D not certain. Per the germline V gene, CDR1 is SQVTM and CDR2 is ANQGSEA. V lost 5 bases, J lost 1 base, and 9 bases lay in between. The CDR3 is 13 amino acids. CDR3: CSVIPSSGNTIYF. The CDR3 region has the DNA TGCAGCGTTATTCCATCGTCTGGAAACACCATATATTTT.

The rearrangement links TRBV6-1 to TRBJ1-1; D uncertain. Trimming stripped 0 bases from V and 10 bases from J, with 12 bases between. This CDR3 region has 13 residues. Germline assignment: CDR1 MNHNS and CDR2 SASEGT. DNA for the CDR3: TGTGCCAGCAGTGAAGCGCGCGAGACTTCAGCTTTCTTT. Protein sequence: CASSEARETSAFF.

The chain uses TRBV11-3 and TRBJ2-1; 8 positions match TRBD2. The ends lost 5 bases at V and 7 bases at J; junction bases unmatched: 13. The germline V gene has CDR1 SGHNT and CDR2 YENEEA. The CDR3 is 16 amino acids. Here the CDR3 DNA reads TGTGCCAGCAGCCCGTCCCAAAGCGGGAGTTTAAATGAGCAGTTCTTC. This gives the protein CASSPSQSGSLNEQFF. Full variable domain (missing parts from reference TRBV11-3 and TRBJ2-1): EAGVVQSPRYKIIEKKQPVAFWCNPISGHNTLYWYLQNLGQGPELLIRYENEEAVDDSQLPKDRFSAERLKGVDSTLKIQPAELGDSAVYLCASSPSQSGSLNEQFFGPGTRLTVL.

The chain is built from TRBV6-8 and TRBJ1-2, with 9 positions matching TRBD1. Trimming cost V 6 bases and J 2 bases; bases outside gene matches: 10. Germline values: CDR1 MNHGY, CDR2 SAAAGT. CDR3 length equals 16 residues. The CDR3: CASSPVTGTGNYGYTF. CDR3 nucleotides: TGTGCCAGCAGCCCTGTAACTGGGACAGGGAACTATGGCTACACCTTC.

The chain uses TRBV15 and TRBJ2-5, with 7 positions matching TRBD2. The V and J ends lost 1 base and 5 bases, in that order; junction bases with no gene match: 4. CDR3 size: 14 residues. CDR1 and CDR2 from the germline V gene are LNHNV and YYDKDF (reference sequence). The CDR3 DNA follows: TGTGCCACCAGCAGAGCGGGGGGATTGGAGACCCAGTACTTC. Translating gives CATSRAGGLETQYF.

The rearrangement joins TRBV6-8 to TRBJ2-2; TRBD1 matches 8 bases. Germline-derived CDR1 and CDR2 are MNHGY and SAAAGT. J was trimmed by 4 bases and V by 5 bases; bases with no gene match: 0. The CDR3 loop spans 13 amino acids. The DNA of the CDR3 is TGTGCCAGCAGTGACAGGGGCACCGGGGAGCTGTTTTTT. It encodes CASSDRGTGELFF.

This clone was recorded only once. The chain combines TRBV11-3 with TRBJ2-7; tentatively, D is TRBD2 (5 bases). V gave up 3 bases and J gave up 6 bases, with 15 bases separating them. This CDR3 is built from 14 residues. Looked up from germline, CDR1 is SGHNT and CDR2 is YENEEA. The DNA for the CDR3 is TGTGCCAGCAGCTTGGCGGATATAGGGAGCGAGCAGTACTTC. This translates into CASSLADIGSEQYF.